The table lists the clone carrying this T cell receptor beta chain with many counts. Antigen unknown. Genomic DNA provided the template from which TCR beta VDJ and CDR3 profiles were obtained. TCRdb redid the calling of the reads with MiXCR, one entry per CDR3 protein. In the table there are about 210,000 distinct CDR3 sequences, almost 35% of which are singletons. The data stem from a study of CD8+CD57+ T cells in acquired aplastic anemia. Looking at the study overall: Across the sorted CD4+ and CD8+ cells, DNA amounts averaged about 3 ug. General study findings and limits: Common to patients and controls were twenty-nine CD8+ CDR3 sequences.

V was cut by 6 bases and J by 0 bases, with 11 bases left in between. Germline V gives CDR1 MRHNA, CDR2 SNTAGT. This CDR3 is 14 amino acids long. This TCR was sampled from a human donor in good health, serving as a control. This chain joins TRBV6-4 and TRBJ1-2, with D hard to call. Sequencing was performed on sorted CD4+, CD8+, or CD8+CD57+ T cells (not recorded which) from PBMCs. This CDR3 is CASSPGGTNYGYTF. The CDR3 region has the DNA TGTGCCAGCAGCCCGGGCGGGACTAACTATGGCTACACCTTC.